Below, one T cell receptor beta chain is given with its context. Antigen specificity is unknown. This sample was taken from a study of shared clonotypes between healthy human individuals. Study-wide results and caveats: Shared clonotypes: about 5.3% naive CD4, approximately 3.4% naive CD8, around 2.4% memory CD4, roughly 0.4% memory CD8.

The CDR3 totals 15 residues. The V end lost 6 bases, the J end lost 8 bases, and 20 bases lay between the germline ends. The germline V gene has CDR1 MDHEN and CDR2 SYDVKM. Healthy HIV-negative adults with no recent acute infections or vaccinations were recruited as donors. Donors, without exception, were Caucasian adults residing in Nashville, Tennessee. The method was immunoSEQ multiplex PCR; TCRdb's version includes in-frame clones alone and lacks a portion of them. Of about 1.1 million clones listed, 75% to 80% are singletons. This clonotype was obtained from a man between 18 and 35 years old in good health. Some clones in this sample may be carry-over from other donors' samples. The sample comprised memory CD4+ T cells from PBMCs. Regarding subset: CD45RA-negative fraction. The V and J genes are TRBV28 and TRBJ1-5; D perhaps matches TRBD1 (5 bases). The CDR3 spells CASRDHWGRSEPQHF. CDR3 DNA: TGTGCCAGCAGGGATCACTGGGGCCGTTCTGAGCCCCAGCATTTT.